What follows describes a single T cell receptor (beta chain). The antigen is not known. The PCR contained 60 Vbeta and 13 Jbeta primers. The table came from immunoSEQ multiplex PCR; TCRdb's copy has only in-frame clones and leaves some out. The table has about 98,000 clones, around 80% seen once. The entry originates in a study of cytomegalovirus exposure and HLA in healthy donors. Turning to the study itself: An earlier analysis identified more than 90 million unique TCR beta sequences in about 200 million T cells. HLA-typed donors contributed 65 million to 95 million unique TCRs, which were held in an early data release.

Study-wide results and limits: Later analysis identified a missense DCLRE1C variant that was linked to TCR beta V- and J-gene trimming.

The sample comprised PBMCs. The sequence was collected from a man aged 18 to 30 in good health and CMV-seropositive.

The CDR3 loop reads CASSLAGAGGVSTDTQYF. DNA of the CDR3: TGCGCCAGCAGCTTGGCCGGCGCGGGGGGGGTTTCGACAGATACGCAGTATTTT. The J gene is TRBJ2-3, the V gene TRBV5-1; TRBD2 agrees at 9 bases. The CDR3 covers 18 residues. Trimming cost V 0 bases and J 3 bases; bases outside gene matches: 11. Germline CDR1 and CDR2: SGHRS and YFSETQ.